The entry below describes one T cell receptor (beta chain). After 5'RACE with constant-segment primers, TCR alpha and TCR beta cDNA libraries carrying sample barcodes and UMIs were obtained. MiXCR, run by TCRdb on the 5' RACE reads, gives a single entry per CDR3 protein. Of about 600,000 distinct CDR3 sequences listed, roughly a fifth are singletons. These data belong to a study of T-cell memory formation after mild COVID-19. V shed 2 bases and J shed 7 bases, with 8 bases lying between them. From germline, CDR1 is DFQATT and CDR2 SNEGSKA (reference sequence). There are 11 residues in the CDR3. This TCR derives from an adult woman who had mild COVID-19 (a few samples of this study predate the infection). Cell type and time point are not known. The chain recombines TRBV20-1 with TRBJ1-1; TRBD1 might be the D (6 bases). Sample: PBMCs or a T cell subset sorted from them (not recorded which). DNA for the CDR3: TGCAGTGCTAGACTACAGGGTGAAGCTTTCTTT. Translation: CSARLQGEAFF.